Presented here are 18 T cell receptor beta chains from one specimen sequenced in a study of tumor and adjacent non-tumor tissue in lung cancer. No cell sorting was done before RNA was extracted from the tissue. TCRbeta libraries were built with three rounds of nested PCR, modified from ARM-PCR. TCRdb re-called the multiplex PCR reads through MiXCR, storing one row per CDR3 protein. The sample has more than 85,000 distinct CDR3 sequences, roughly 80% seen once. Sequencing used lung tumor tissue. These receptors were taken from a woman aged 55-69 years with non-small cell lung cancer.

Concerning this clonotype itself: At one end, the junction sequence differs from germline, possibly due to a read error. The chain employs TRBV20-1 and TRBJ1-2; D ambiguous. The CDR3 length is 12 residues. Germline lookup yields CDR1 DFQATT and CDR2 SNEGSKA (reference sequence). The CDR3 nucleotides are TGCAGTGCTACTCCCACCCACTATGTCTACACCTTC. Its translation: CSATPTHYVYTF.

Worth noting for this clonotype: This could be a read error, since a much larger clone is one nucleotide away. The chain is built from TRBV12-3 or TRBV12-4 and TRBJ1-5; D possibly corresponds to TRBD1 (6 bases). The CDR3 covers 14 residues. CDR3 loop: CASSLDRLNQAQHF. In DNA form, the CDR3 reads TGTGCCAGCAGCCTGGACAGACTCAATCAGGCCCAGCATTTT.

Comment on this clonotype: As the CDR3 is not closed by the conserved phenylalanine or tryptophan, this likely results from a read error. The chain is built from TRBV6-1 and TRBJ2-6, with D possibly being TRBD1 (6 bases). The CDR3 sequence is 19 residues long. Germline CDR1 is MNHNS and CDR2 is SASEGT. The V and J ends lost 4 bases and 0 bases respectively, with 19 bases between them. The CDR3: CASSGPDSAIFSGANVLTS. CDR3 nucleotide sequence: TGTGCCAGCAGTGGCCCGGACAGTGCCATATTCTCTGGGGCCAACGTCCTGACTTCT.

To note about this clonotype: A much larger clone is a single base away; this may be a read error. The chain joins TRBV10-2 to TRBJ1-1; tentative D call: TRBD1 (5 bases). CDR3 length: 14 amino acids. Germline CDR1 is WSHSY and CDR2 is SAAADI. The CDR3 spells CASGESQGRTEAFF. The CDR3 DNA reads TGCGCCAGCGGTGAGTCCCAGGGAAGGACTGAAGCTTTCTTT.

About this clonotype itself: As the CDR3 is not closed by the conserved phenylalanine or tryptophan, this likely results from a read error. CDR3 protein: CASSRQSGGDYKQYL. As DNA, the CDR3 is TGTGCCAGCAGTCGCCAGTCGGGGGGAGACTACAAGCAGTACTTA. The rearrangement joins TRBV6-6 to TRBJ2-7; the match to TRBD2 covers 7 bases. CDR1 and CDR2 (germline): MNHNY, SVGAGI (reference sequence). This CDR3 is 15 amino acids long.

As regards this clonotype: With a much larger clone just one base away, this may be a read error. This chain joins TRBV29-1 and TRBJ1-1; 10 nucleotides align to TRBD1. CDR1 SQVTM and CDR2 ANQGSEA come from the germline V gene. Trimming at V came to 5 bases and at J to 0 bases, leaving 6 bases not matched to a gene. The CDR3 contains 15 residues. In DNA form, the CDR3 reads TGCAGCGTTAACGGACAGGGGGGGATGAACACTGAAGCTTTCTTT. Translating gives CSVNGQGGMNTEAFF.

Concerning this clonotype itself: A much larger clone differs by one base, so this may be a read error. The chain has TRBV12-3 or TRBV12-4 and TRBJ1-6, with TRBD1 as a possible D gene (5 bases). This CDR3 region has 15 residues. V lost 6 bases and J 12 bases, leaving 21 bases between the germline ends. CDR3 in amino acids: CASRRGSGVDLPLHF. The CDR3 region has the DNA TGTGCCAGCAGAAGAGGGTCGGGGGTTGATTTACCCCTCCACTTT.

Comment on this clonotype: A single base separates this from a much larger clone, so it may be a read error. The CDR3 DNA follows: TGTGCCAGCAGCCTCGGGCTTAGCTCCTGCAATGAGCAGTTCTTC. Translated, it gives CASSLGLSSCNEQFF. The rearrangement uses TRBV4-2 and TRBJ2-1; D is undetermined. CDR1 is LGHNA and CDR2 is YNFKEQ in the germline V gene. This CDR3 region has 15 residues.

This clonotype was counted a single time. The gene calls are TRBV11-2 and TRBJ1-2; D gene ambiguous. Trimming removed 1 base at V and 4 bases at J, with 13 bases between. The germline gives CDR1 SGHAT, CDR2 FQNNGV. The CDR3 length is 15 residues. CDR3 coding DNA: TGTGCCAGCAGCTTAGTTCGGAGTGCCGGCTATGGCTACACCTTC. This codes for CASSLVRSAGYGYTF.

A word on this clonotype: A read error may be the cause here, since a much bigger clone is one base away. V is TRBV4-1 and J is TRBJ1-5; 7 nucleotides line up with TRBD1. The CDR3 is made up of 16 amino acids. The V gene's germline CDR1 is MGHRA and CDR2 YSYEKL. CDR3: CASSQGYRGSNQPQNF. The DNA of the CDR3 is TGCGCCAGCAGCCAAGGTTACAGGGGAAGCAATCAGCCCCAGAATTTT.

In this sample, this clonotype turned up a few times. The chain combines TRBV28 with TRBJ1-1, with unresolved D. Germline V gene data show CDR1 as MDHEN and CDR2 as SYDVKM. The germline V and J ends were trimmed by 4 bases and 5 bases, with 8 bases remaining between them. This CDR3 spans 12 amino acids. CDR3 bases: TGTGCCAGCAGTTCTATCCGGACTGAAGCTTTCTTT. This encodes CASSSIRTEAFF.

Points on this clonotype: Relative to the germline gene, one junction end is altered; a read error may explain this. The chain combines TRBV4-1 with TRBJ2-1; 8 bases fit TRBD2. This CDR3 has 16 residues. Looked up from germline, CDR1 is MGHRA and CDR2 is YSYEKL. The CDR3 loop is CASSQASGRSYNEQLF. The CDR3 DNA reads as TGCGCCAGCAGCCAAGCAAGCGGGAGATCCTACAATGAGCAGTTATTC.

In the case of this clonotype: A read error may explain this, as a much larger clone is one base away. It is likely a read error, because the conserved phenylalanine at the end of the CDR3 is missing. The V and J genes are TRBV6-1 and TRBJ2-7; TRBD1 matches at 9 bases. V lost 10 bases, J lost 1 base, and 11 bases stayed unmatched. Germline CDR1 and CDR2: MNHNS and SASEGT. The CDR3 length is 15 residues. CDR3 amino acids: CATQNSGTGSYEQYL. CDR3 in DNA: TGTGCCACCCAAAATTCCGGGACAGGGTCCTACGAGCAGTACCTC.

About this clonotype: This likely comes from a read error, as the CDR3 has no conserved phenylalanine or tryptophan at its end. CDR3 region: CASIPGQGRMNTEAFL. In nucleotides, the CDR3 is TGTGCCAGCATCCCCGGACAGGGTAGGATGAACACTGAAGCTTTCCTT. This chain joins TRBV6-1 and TRBJ1-1, with 8 bases matching TRBD1. Germline V CDR1 and CDR2: MNHNS, SASEGT. The CDR3 is 16 residues long. The trim removed 7 bases at V and 0 bases at J, leaving 10 bases unmatched.

For this clonotype: A much more abundant neighbour one base away suggests this may be a read error. The chain recombines TRBV7-2 with TRBJ2-3, with D uncertain. The CDR3 is 12 amino acids. Germline lookup yields CDR1 SGHTA and CDR2 FQGNSA. The CDR3 DNA reads as TGTGTCAGCAGCCCCCTCACAGATACGCAGTATTTT. This gives the protein CVSSPLTDTQYF.

This chain connects TRBV6-5 to TRBJ2-6, with D perhaps TRBD1 (6 bases). The CDR3 has 17 residues. CDR1 is MNHEY and CDR2 is SVGAGI in the germline V gene. The V end was cut by 6 bases, the J end by 2 bases, with 17 bases between. In DNA, the CDR3 is TGTGCCAGCAGCGCCGGGACAAGATACGCTGGGGCCAACGTCCTGACTTTC. Its protein product is CASSAGTRYAGANVLTF.

Comments on this clonotype: A read error may be the cause here, since a much bigger clone is one base away. This chain uses TRBV5-4 with TRBJ2-5, with 7 bases lining up with TRBD1. CDR1 is SGHNT, CDR2 YYREEE, per germline (reference sequence). This CDR3 is 14 amino acids long. This CDR3 is CAISAQQGKETQYF. DNA of the CDR3: TGTGCCATCAGCGCCCAACAGGGGAAAGAGACCCAGTACTTC.

V and J are TRBV11-2 and TRBJ2-3; tentative D call: TRBD2 (5 bases). The germline V and J ends were trimmed by 4 bases and 2 bases, with 13 bases remaining between them. CDR1 and CDR2 (germline): SGHAT, FQNNGV. The CDR3 spans 15 residues. DNA of the CDR3: TGTGCCAGCAGCTCTGAGCGGATAGACACAGATACGCAGTATTTT. Its protein is CASSSERIDTDTQYF.